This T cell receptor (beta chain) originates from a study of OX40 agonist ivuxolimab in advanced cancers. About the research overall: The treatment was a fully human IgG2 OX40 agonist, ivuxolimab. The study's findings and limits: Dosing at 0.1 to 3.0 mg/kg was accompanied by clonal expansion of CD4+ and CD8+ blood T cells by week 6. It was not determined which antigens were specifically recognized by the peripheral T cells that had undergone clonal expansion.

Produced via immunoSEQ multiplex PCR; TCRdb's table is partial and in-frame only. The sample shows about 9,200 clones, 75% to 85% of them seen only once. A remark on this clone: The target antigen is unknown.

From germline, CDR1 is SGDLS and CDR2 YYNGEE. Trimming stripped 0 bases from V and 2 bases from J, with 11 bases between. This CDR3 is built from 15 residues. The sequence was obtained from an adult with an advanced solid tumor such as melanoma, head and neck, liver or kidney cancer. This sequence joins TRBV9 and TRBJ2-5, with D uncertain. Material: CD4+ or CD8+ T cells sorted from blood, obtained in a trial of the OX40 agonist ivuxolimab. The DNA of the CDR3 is TGTGCCAGCAGCGTAGAAGGCTTTGGGCAAGAGACCCAGTACTTC. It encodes CASSVEGFGQETQYF.